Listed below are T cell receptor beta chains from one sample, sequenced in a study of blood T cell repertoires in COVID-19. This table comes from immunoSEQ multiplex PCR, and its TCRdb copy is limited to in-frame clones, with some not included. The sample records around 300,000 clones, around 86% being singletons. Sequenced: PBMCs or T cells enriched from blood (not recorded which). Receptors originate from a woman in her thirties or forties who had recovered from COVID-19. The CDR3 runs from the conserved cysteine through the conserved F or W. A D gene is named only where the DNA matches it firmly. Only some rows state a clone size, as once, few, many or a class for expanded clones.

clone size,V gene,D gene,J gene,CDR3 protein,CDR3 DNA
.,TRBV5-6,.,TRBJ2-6,CASSLPPMSYSGANVLTF,TGTGCCAGCAGCTTGCCGCCAATGAGCTACTCTGGGGCCAACGTCCTGACTTTC
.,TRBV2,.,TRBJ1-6,CASSVRGGPNSPLHF,TGTGCCAGCAGTGTTAGGGGAGGGCCCAATTCACCCCTCCACTTT
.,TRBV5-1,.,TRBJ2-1,CASSLSSYNEQFF,TGCGCCAGCAGCCTAAGCTCCTACAATGAGCAGTTCTTC
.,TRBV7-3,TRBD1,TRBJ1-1,CASSSQGATEAFF,TGTGCCAGCAGTTCACAGGGGGCCACTGAAGCTTTCTTT
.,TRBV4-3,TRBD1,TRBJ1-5,CASSPDRGFIRQPQHF,TGCGCCAGCAGCCCGGACAGGGGGTTTATACGTCAGCCCCAGCATTTT
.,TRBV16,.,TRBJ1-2,CASSPQERGNYGYTF,TGTGCCAGCAGCCCCCAGGAACGGGGAAACTATGGCTACACCTTC
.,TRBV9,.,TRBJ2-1,CASSATIVVGASSYNEQFF,TGTGCCAGCAGCGCCACCATCGTAGTAGGGGCCAGCTCCTACAATGAGCAGTTCTTC
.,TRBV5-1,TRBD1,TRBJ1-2,CASSSQGVRYGYTF,TGCGCCAGCAGCTCCCAGGGGGTGCGCTATGGCTACACCTTC
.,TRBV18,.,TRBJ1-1,CASSPPYTEAFF,TGTGCCAGCTCACCTCCGTACACTGAAGCTTTCTTT
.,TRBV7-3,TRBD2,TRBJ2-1,CASSLWASGYNEQFF,TGTGCCAGCAGCTTATGGGCTAGCGGATACAATGAGCAGTTCTTC
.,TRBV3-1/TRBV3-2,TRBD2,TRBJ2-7,CASSPRTSGATYEQYF,TGTGCCAGCAGCCCGCGGACTAGCGGGGCCACCTACGAGCAGTACTTC
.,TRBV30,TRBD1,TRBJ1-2,CAWSVQGARGYTF,TGTGCCTGGAGTGTACAGGGGGCACGAGGCTACACCTTC
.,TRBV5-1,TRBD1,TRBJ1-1,CASSLGDSENTEAFF,TGCGCCAGCAGCTTGGGGGACAGTGAGAACACTGAAGCTTTCTTT
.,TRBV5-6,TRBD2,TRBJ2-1,CASSFKAGIPYYNEQFF,TGTGCCAGCAGCTTCAAAGCGGGGATTCCCTACTACAATGAGCAGTTCTTC
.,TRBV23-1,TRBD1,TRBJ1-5,CASRWTGHGGSNQPQHF,TGCGCCAGCAGGTGGACAGGGCACGGGGGGAGCAATCAGCCCCAGCATTTT
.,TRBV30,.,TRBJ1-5,CAWSVQSNQPQHF,TGTGCCTGGAGTGTACAAAGCAATCAGCCCCAGCATTTT
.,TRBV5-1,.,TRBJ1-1,CASSLGLNTEAFF,TGCGCCAGCAGCTTGGGGCTCAACACTGAAGCTTTCTTT
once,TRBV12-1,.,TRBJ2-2,CASSFAFGERGQGHTGELFF,TGTGCCAGCAGCTTTGCTTTTGGGGAAAGAGGACAGGGGCACACCGGGGAGCTGTTTTTT
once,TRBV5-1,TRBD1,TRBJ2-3,CASSSIRQGRDTQYF,TGCGCCAGCAGCTCGATCCGACAGGGTAGAGATACGCAGTATTTT
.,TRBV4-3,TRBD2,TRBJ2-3,CASSRGLAATDTQYF,TGCGCCAGCAGCCGAGGACTAGCGGCTACAGATACGCAGTATTTT